The clone carrying this T cell receptor (beta chain) was counted ten times or more. The protocol was immunoSEQ multiplex PCR, while the TCRdb copy is restricted to in-frame clones and leaves out a portion. Of about 190,000 clones listed, around nine tenths were seen once; the top ten hold 5.5% to 7.5%. The sample comes from a study of blood T cell repertoires in COVID-19. This receptor was obtained from a man aged 40-49 years with acute or convalescent COVID-19. Sequenced: peripheral blood.

The CDR3 DNA reads as TGTGCCAGCAGCACACGGACAGGACCGCAGGAGCAGTACTTC. It is translated as CASSTRTGPQEQYF. This chain links TRBV7-2 with TRBJ2-7; 7 bases are a match to TRBD1. V shed 5 bases, J shed 7 bases, and the junction held 11 bases outside the gene matches. Per the germline V gene, CDR1 is SGHTA and CDR2 is FQGNSA. This CDR3 comprises 14 residues.